The T cell receptor (beta chain) described here comes from a study of blood T cells in healthy people across ages. This clonotype turned up a few times. The antigen remains undetermined. CDR1 and CDR2 from the germline V gene are DFQATT and SNEGSKA (reference sequence). V lost 1 base to trimming and J lost 6 bases, with 7 bases between them. There are 12 residues in the CDR3. Individuals who donated were healthy Caucasians from Russia aged 6 to 90. Researchers isolated at least 6 million PBMCs per sample. The authors extracted at least 5.5 micrograms of total RNA per sample. General study results and limits: Since the PBMCs were unsorted, naive and antigen-experienced cells could not be conclusively compared.

Sample-barcoded 5' priming and a J-beta primer mix drove a second PCR of about 6 to 12 cycles. TCRdb recomputed calls from the 5' RACE reads with MiXCR, one row per CDR3 protein. The sample includes about a million distinct CDR3 sequences, approximately 38% of them seen just once. V gene TRBV20-1 combines with J gene TRBJ2-1, with unresolved D. This receptor was identified in a young man in good health. The sequencing sample was made of blood. Here the CDR3 DNA reads TGCAGTGCTAGAGGTACAACCAATGAGCAGTTCTTC. Translation: CSARGTTNEQFF.